This T cell receptor (beta chain) was found in a study of cytomegalovirus exposure and HLA in healthy donors. Overall study findings and caveats: CMV serostatus was the only recorded immune exposure for donors. Later analysis suggested links between common viral pathogens and several top significant clusters. In a later analysis, at a false discovery rate of 0.05, about 17,000 TCR beta sequences matched HLA alleles.

The table lists this clone with a count of one. The antigen is undetermined. With 60 Vbeta and 13 Jbeta primers, the PCR was carried out. Method: immunoSEQ multiplex PCR; TCRdb's copy keeps in-frame clones and lacks some. This repertoire shows under 150,000 clones, under 85% found once; its top ten account for 1.5% to 2%. The CDR3 runs 13 residues. The V gene lost 1 base and the J gene lost 4 bases, with 7 bases spanning the gap. Looked up from germline, CDR1 is MNHEY and CDR2 is SMNVEV (reference sequence). The J gene is TRBJ1-2, the V gene TRBV27; D remains ambiguous. This clonotype was obtained from a boy between 10 and 17 years old in good health and CMV-seronegative. The specimen was PBMCs. The DNA for the CDR3 is TGTGCCAGCAGTTTATTAGGGAGCTATGGCTACACCTTC. Its protein product is CASSLLGSYGYTF.